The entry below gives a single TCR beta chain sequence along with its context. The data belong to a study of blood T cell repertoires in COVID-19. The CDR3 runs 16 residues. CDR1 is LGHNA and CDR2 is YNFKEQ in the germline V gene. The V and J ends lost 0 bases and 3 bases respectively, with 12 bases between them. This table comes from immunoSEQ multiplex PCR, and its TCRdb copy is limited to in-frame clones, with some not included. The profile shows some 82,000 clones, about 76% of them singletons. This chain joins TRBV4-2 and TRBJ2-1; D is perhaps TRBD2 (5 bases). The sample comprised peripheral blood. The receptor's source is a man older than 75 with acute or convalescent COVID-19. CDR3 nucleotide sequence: TGTGCCAGCAGCCAAGAAGGAGCGGCCGTCTACAATGAGCAGTTCTTC. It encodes CASSQEGAAVYNEQFF.